This TCR beta chain was identified in a study of blood T cells in healthy people across ages. At the level of the study: There was about one barcoded beta molecule captured by template switching per two T cells.

The donors, healthy Caucasians from Russia, were aged about 6 to 100. Trimming took off 5 bases at V and 8 bases at J, with 21 bases between the two ends. CDR3 length: 15 residues. Germline V lookup: CDR1 SEHNR, CDR2 FQNEAQ (reference sequence). Alongside a J-beta primer mix, a sample-barcoded 5' primer served in a second PCR lasting about 7 to 12 cycles. Each CDR3 protein gets one entry after TCRdb re-called the 5' RACE reads with MiXCR. Seen here are over a million distinct CDR3 sequences, roughly 40% observed once, and the top ten hold 7.9%. V is TRBV7-9 and J is TRBJ1-2; no reliable D call. The clonotype was recovered from a woman between 18 and 30 years old in good health. The material sequenced was blood. CDR3 protein: CASSVTGVLEWGYTF. DNA of the CDR3: TGTGCCAGCAGCGTAACCGGGGTTCTAGAGTGGGGCTACACCTTC.